This TCR beta chain derives from a study of blood T cell repertoires in COVID-19. At the level of the study: Spain, Italy and the United States supplied samples that represented acute and convalescent COVID-19. Sources were T cells, B-cell-depleted T cells, or PBMCs; the material itself was cDNA or gDNA.

This clone was counted only a few times. Original methodology: Nucleated cell counts were estimated from reference gene primer amplification. Clones were sequenced by immunoSEQ multiplex PCR, and TCRdb holds only the in-frame ones, with some missing. The DNA was the basis for D and trimming; V, J and clone size are from that table. This table holds some 260,000 clones, roughly 82% found once. Germline values: CDR1 MDHEN, CDR2 SYDVKM. The CDR3 contains 12 residues. V was cut by 5 bases and J by 7 bases, with 11 bases left in between. The specimen sequenced was peripheral blood. The V and J genes are TRBV28 and TRBJ1-2; D might be TRBD1 (6 bases). This receptor was taken from a woman of 80 years or more with active or convalescent COVID-19. The chain's CDR3 is CASSTTGSGYTF. The CDR3 region has the DNA TGTGCCAGCAGTACTACAGGGAGTGGCTACACCTTC.